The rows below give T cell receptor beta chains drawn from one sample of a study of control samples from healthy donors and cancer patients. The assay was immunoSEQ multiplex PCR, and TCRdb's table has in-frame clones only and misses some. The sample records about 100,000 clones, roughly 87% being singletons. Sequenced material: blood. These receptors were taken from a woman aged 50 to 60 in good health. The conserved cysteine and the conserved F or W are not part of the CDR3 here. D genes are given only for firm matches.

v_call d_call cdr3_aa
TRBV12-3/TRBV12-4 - ASGAYGGEAF
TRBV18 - ASSPSGEAEQF
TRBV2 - ASSDWAREAF
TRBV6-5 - ASSKRGGGPAF
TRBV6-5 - ASSLTGGRTEAF
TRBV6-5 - ASRPEDSAAREAF
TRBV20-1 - SARAGGTIY
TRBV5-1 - ASSLWGLNTEAF
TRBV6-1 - ASSVPPGRLSGANVLT
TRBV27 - ASSTRQGGNYGYT
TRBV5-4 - ASSLGGGGQPQH
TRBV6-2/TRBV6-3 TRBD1 ASSDPGTGSYGYT
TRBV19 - ASKTGNQPQH
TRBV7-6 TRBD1 ASSLQGQGGTEAF
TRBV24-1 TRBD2 ATSDRNTGTIAGELF
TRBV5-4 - ASSLGQGAYVGYT
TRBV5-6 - ASSLVVTVPVYGYT
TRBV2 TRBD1 ASRAGQGWNTEAF
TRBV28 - ASREGNQPQH
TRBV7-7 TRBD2 ASSLLAGLQGGELF
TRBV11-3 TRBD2 ASSSRRSGGDAPGTQY
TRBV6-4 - ASRHQGGGSRSPLH